What follows are 18 T cell receptor beta chains derived from one specimen sequenced in a study of neurological immune-mediated disorders. TCRdb re-derived calls from the 5' RACE reads in MiXCR, one entry per CDR3 protein. The repertoire holds about 46,000 distinct CDR3 sequences, approximately 2.8% seen once, with around 15% in the top ten. The material sequenced was PBMCs. The source is a woman in her forties or fifties with multiple sclerosis.

In this sample, this clonotype turned up many times. This chain uses TRBV7-3 with TRBJ1-1, with TRBD1 as a possible D gene (6 bases). Trimming stripped 2 bases from V and 4 bases from J, with 11 bases between. The CDR3 is made up of 14 amino acids. Per germline, CDR1 SGHTA and CDR2 FQGTGA. The CDR3 nucleotides read TGTGCCAGCAGCTTATCGGGGGGCGGCACTGAAGCTTTCTTT. It is translated as CASSLSGGGTEAFF.

This clonotype was recorded many times. The rearrangement joins TRBV7-9 to TRBJ1-5; D is possibly TRBD1 (6 bases). The CDR3 sequence is 17 residues long. CDR1 is SEHNR, CDR2 FQNEAQ, per germline (reference sequence). V was pared by 4 bases and J by 0 bases, with 16 bases between. The CDR3 DNA reads as TGTGCCAGCAGCTCCATAGAGGGGGGCCTTAGCAATCAGCCCCAGCATTTT. It encodes CASSSIEGGLSNQPQHF.

This clonotype was detected ten times or more. V gene TRBV20-1 combines with J gene TRBJ2-5; D might be TRBD1 (5 bases). The CDR3 is made up of 13 amino acids. Trimming pared 8 bases from V and 1 base from J, leaving 14 bases between. The germline V gene has CDR1 DFQATT and CDR2 SNEGSKA (reference sequence). The CDR3: CSSNQGRQETQYF. The DNA of the CDR3 is TGCAGTTCTAATCAGGGTCGCCAAGAGACCCAGTACTTC.

This clonotype appeared many times. This rearrangement joins TRBV12-3 or TRBV12-4 to TRBJ2-5; TRBD1 is a possible D gene (5 bases). Trimming cost V 3 bases and J 3 bases, with 11 bases left between them. The CDR3 consists of 14 residues. CDR3 protein: CASSLRRVKETQYF. As DNA, the CDR3 is TGTGCCAGCAGTTTGCGCAGGGTCAAAGAGACCCAGTACTTC.

In its sample, this clonotype was seen many times. The chain links TRBV7-2 to TRBJ2-1, with a weak D call TRBD2 (5 bases). The germline V gene has CDR1 SGHTA and CDR2 FQGNSA. V lost 5 bases and J lost 0, with 11 bases in between. CDR3 length equals 15 residues. CDR3 nucleotide sequence: TGTGCCAGCAGCCCCAGCGGAAGCTCCTACAATGAGCAGTTCTTC. It translates to CASSPSGSSYNEQFF.

About this clonotype itself: A read error is possible here, since a much larger clone lies one base away. CDR3 nucleotides: TGTGACAGCAGAGGGGAGAACACTGAAGCTTTCTTT. It codes for CDSRGENTEAFF. The chain carries TRBV28 and TRBJ1-1; a possible D gene is TRBD1 (5 bases). This CDR3 region has 12 residues. CDR1 and CDR2 (germline): MDHEN, SYDVKM.

In its sample, this clonotype was seen many times. The chain employs TRBV19 and TRBJ1-1; no definite D call. This CDR3 has 17 amino acids. CDR1 LNHDA and CDR2 SQIVND come from the germline V gene (reference sequence). V dropped 6 bases and J dropped 1 base, with 21 bases sitting between them. The CDR3 coding sequence is TGTGCCAGTAGCCCAGGTGTTCTTTTAGTCTCGAACACTGAAGCTTTCTTT. Its translation is CASSPGVLLVSNTEAFF.

This clonotype was seen at least ten times. For the CDR3, the DNA is TGCAGTGCTGAACCTCAGAGCACAGATACGCAGTATTTT. Protein product: CSAEPQSTDTQYF. The J gene is TRBJ2-3, the V gene TRBV20-1; no definite D call. The CDR3 is 13 amino acids. The V end was cut by 5 bases, the J end by 0 bases, with 9 bases between. Germline CDR1 and CDR2: DFQATT and SNEGSKA (reference sequence).

This clonotype was seen repeatedly, ten times or more. This chain links TRBV5-1 with TRBJ2-2; D not resolved. Trimming stripped 0 bases from V and 1 base from J, with 7 bases between. This CDR3 is 15 amino acids long. Germline V gene sequence: CDR1 SGHRS, CDR2 YFSETQ. This CDR3 is CASSLDGVNTGELFF. The CDR3 bases are TGCGCCAGCAGCTTGGATGGGGTGAACACCGGGGAGCTGTTTTTT.

This clonotype was recorded many times. The gene calls are TRBV7-2 and TRBJ2-5; maybe TRBD2 (6 bases). Trimming removed 0 bases at V and 5 bases at J, with 7 bases between. Germline V CDR1 and CDR2: SGHTA, FQGNSA. The CDR3 is 13 amino acids. DNA of the CDR3: TGTGCCAGCAGCTTAGCCCGGGAGGAGACCCAGTACTTC. Protein sequence: CASSLAREETQYF.

This clonotype was recorded at least ten times. This chain uses TRBV20-1 with TRBJ2-7, with D possibly being TRBD2 (6 bases). V lost 6 bases and J lost 4, with 19 bases in between. CDR3 length equals 14 residues. Germline V gene sequence: CDR1 DFQATT, CDR2 SNEGSKA (reference sequence). The CDR3 sequence is CSAPFPGAGYEQYF. The CDR3 DNA reads TGCAGTGCCCCCTTTCCGGGAGCTGGGTACGAGCAGTACTTC.

This clonotype was counted at least ten times. This chain joins TRBV20-1 and TRBJ2-1; 7 nucleotides align to TRBD1. This CDR3 is built from 17 residues. V gave up 6 bases and J gave up 7 bases; unmatched junction bases: 21. Germline-derived CDR1 and CDR2 are DFQATT and SNEGSKA (reference sequence). The CDR3 DNA follows: TGCAGTGCCCCCGATCGGACAGGCCGGGGATTGGGGAATGAGCAGTTCTTC. This codes for CSAPDRTGRGLGNEQFF.

This clonotype showed up many times. The chain is built from TRBV7-2 and TRBJ2-3, with D possibly being TRBD1 or TRBD2 (5 bases each). CDR1 is SGHTA and CDR2 is FQGNSA in the germline V gene. This CDR3 has 14 residues. The ends were cut back, 4 bases at V and 4 bases at J, with 12 bases in the middle. CDR3 bases: TGTGCCAGCAGCTGGGGCTACGGGGCAGATACGCAGTATTTT. Residues: CASSWGYGADTQYF. Full variable domain (missing parts from reference TRBV7-2 and TRBJ2-3): GAGVSQSPSNKVTEKGKDVELRCDPISGHTALYWYRQSLGQGLEFLIYFQGNSAPDKSGLPSDRFSAERTGGSVSTLTIQRTQQEDSAVYLCASSWGYGADTQYFGPGTRLTVL.

The table lists this clonotype with a few counts. The rearrangement uses TRBV6-1 and TRBJ1-4, with a weak D call TRBD1 (6 bases). The germline CDR1 and CDR2 sequences are MNHNS and SASEGT. With 6 bases removed from V and 6 bases from J, the gap between germline ends came to 14 bases. There are 14 residues in the CDR3. CDR3 in DNA: TGTGCCAGCAGGACCGGGACAACGGATGAAAAACTGTTTTTT. Translating it yields CASRTGTTDEKLFF.

This clonotype has at least ten counts. CDR3: CASSLTGEEEKLFF. The CDR3 region has the DNA TGCGCCAGCAGCTTGACAGGGGAGGAGGAAAAACTGTTTTTT. The rearrangement uses TRBV5-1 and TRBJ1-4; 7 bases agree with TRBD1. The CDR3 spans 14 residues. Losses at the gene ends were 1 base for V and 8 bases for J; bases not matched to a gene: 5. CDR1 SGHRS and CDR2 YFSETQ come from the germline V gene.

This clonotype was counted between two and nine times. V gene TRBV12-3 or TRBV12-4 combines with J gene TRBJ2-1; D not certain. Trimming took 7 bases from V and 3 from J, leaving 4 bases between them. The CDR3 contains 11 residues. CDR3 sequence (DNA): TGTGCCAGCACGCACTACAATGAGCAGTTCTTC. It is translated as CASTHYNEQFF.

This clonotype was observed at least ten times. The chain combines TRBV5-6 with TRBJ2-7; 9 nucleotides line up with TRBD2. The CDR3 is 16 residues long. V was clipped by 4 bases and J by 0 bases; unmatched bases: 8. Germline CDR1 SGHDT, CDR2 YYEEEE. CDR3 protein: CASSPYSGRRSYEQYF. In DNA form, the CDR3 reads TGTGCCAGCAGCCCCTATAGCGGGAGACGCTCCTACGAGCAGTACTTC.

This clonotype was counted many times. CDR3 loop: CSASQLAGGTDTQYF. Written as DNA, the CDR3 is TGCAGTGCTAGCCAACTAGCGGGGGGCACAGATACGCAGTATTTT. The chain employs TRBV20-1 and TRBJ2-3, with 11 bases fitting TRBD2. CDR3 length: 15 amino acids. The V segment lost 3 bases and the J segment 1 base; nucleotides outside the gene matches: 3. Germline-derived CDR1 and CDR2 are DFQATT and SNEGSKA (reference sequence).